This T cell receptor (beta chain) was recovered during a study of PD-L1 blockade in urothelial cancer. Study context: Of prior chemotherapy regimens, patients had received between 0 and 3. Blood was subjected to analysis at 3 weeks (second dose) and 6 weeks following treatment start.

Time point given: pretreatment peripheral blood. Urothelial carcinoma in patients was locally advanced or metastatic. Germline CDR1 and CDR2: MDHEN and SYDVKM. The CDR3 is made up of 14 amino acids. V was clipped by 2 bases and J by 5 bases, with 9 bases between them. TCR analog templates of synthetic origin were spiked into each PCR. The table came from immunoSEQ multiplex PCR; TCRdb's copy has only in-frame clones and leaves some out. Among some 40,000 clones listed, around four fifths were seen once. The receptor was isolated from a man older than 75 with urothelial cancer. This material consisted of PBMCs, taken around atezolizumab (anti-PD-L1) treatment. The genes are TRBV28 and TRBJ1-4, with D unresolved. Written as DNA, the CDR3 is TGTGCCAGCAGTTTAGGAGGGAGGAATGAAAAACTGTTTTTT. Translated, it gives CASSLGGRNEKLFF. Full variable domain (rest looked up from reference TRBV28 and TRBJ1-4): DVKVTQSSRYLVKRTGEKVFLECVQDMDHENMFWYRQDPGLGLRLIYFSYDVKMKEKGDIPEGYSVSREKKERFSLILESASTNQTSMYLCASSLGGRNEKLFFGSGTQLSVL.